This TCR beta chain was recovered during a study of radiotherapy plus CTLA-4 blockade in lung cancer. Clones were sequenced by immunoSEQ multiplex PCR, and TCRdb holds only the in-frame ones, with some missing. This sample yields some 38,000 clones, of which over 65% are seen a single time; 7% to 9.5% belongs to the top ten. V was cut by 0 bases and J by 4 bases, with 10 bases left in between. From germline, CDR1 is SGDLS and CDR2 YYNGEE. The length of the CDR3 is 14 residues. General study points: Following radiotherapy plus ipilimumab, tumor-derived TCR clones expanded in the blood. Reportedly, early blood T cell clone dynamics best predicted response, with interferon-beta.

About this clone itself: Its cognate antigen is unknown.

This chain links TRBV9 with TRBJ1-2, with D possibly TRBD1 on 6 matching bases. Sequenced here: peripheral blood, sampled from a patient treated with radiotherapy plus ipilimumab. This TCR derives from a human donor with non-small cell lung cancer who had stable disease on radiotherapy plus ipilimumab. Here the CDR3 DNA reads TGTGCCAGCAGCGTAGTGGAAGGGGGCTATGGCTACACCTTC. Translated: CASSVVEGGYGYTF.